What follows are 4 T cell receptor beta chains derived from one specimen sequenced in a study of blood T cell repertoires in COVID-19. Clones were sequenced by immunoSEQ multiplex PCR, and TCRdb holds only the in-frame ones, with some missing. Of more than 85,000 clones detected, 85% to 90% appear once; the ten largest clones hold about 3%. Sequencing was carried out using peripheral blood. All receptors come from a man in his fifties with active or convalescent COVID-19.

V usage is TRBV24-1 and J usage is TRBJ2-5, with 8 nucleotides matching TRBD2. With 4 bases clipped from V and 1 base from J, the junction kept 10 bases outside the gene matches. CDR3 length equals 17 residues. The germline gives CDR1 KGHDR, CDR2 SFDVKD. The DNA of the CDR3 is TGTGCCACCAGTGACCCCAATGCGGGGGGACCCCAAGAGACCCAGTACTTC. Translated: CATSDPNAGGPQETQYF.

The chain links TRBV18 to TRBJ1-2; D might be TRBD1 (6 bases). CDR3 length equals 14 residues. CDR1 KGHSH and CDR2 LQKENI come from the germline V gene. The V end was cut by 3 bases, the J end by 4 bases, with 12 bases between. This chain's CDR3 is CASSPNRDAYGYTF. As DNA, the CDR3 is TGTGCCAGCTCACCCAACAGGGATGCCTATGGCTACACCTTC. The full variable domain, with the rest looked up from reference TRBV18 and TRBJ1-2, is NAGVMQNPRHLVRRRGQEARLRCSPMKGHSHVYWYRQLPEEGLKFMVYLQKENIIDESGMPKERFSAEFPKEGPSILRIQQVVRGDSAAYFCASSPNRDAYGYTFGSGTRLTVV.

This rearrangement joins TRBV6-5 to TRBJ1-2, with 8 positions matching TRBD1. Germline CDR1 reads MNHEY; CDR2 reads SVGAGI. The CDR3 contains 15 residues. Trimming at V came to 4 bases and at J to 8 bases, leaving 12 bases not matched to a gene. The CDR3 DNA reads as TGTGCCAGCAGTTCAGGGGGCGAAGGCCTATGGGGCTACACCTTC. This sequence encodes CASSSGGEGLWGYTF.

V usage is TRBV12-3 or TRBV12-4 and J usage is TRBJ1-2, with 7 positions matching TRBD1. J gave up 1 base and V 4 bases, and 0 bases lay outside the gene matches. This CDR3 region has 13 residues. The CDR3 DNA is TGTGCCAGCAGTTGGGACAGTAACTATGGCTACACCTTC. Translation: CASSWDSNYGYTF.